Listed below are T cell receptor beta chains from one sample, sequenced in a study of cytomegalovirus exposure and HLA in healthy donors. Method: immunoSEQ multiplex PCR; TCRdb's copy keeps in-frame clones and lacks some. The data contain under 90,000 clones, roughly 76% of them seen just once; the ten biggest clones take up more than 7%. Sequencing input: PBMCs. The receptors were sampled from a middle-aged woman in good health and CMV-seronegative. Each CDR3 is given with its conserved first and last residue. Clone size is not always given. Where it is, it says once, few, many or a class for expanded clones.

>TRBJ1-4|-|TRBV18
CASSWRPSTNEKLFF
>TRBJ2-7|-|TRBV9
CASSVGDLSYEQYF
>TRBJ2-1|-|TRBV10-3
CAISEYSGDNNRQFF
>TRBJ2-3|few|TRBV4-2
CASSQDPPGQGTDTQYF
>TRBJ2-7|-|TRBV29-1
CSAPKGSGSDEQYF
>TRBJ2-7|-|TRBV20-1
CSAPSSYEQYF
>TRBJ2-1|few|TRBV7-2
CASSLEIGWQGYYNEQFF
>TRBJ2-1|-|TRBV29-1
CSGELAGGTVAYNEQFF
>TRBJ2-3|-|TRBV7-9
CASSTSGNTDTQYF
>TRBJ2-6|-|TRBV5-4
CASSHRQGGSSGANVLTF
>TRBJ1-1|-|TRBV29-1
CSAKTVMDTEAFF
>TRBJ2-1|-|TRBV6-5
CASRSERGGNEQFF
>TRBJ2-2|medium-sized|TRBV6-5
CASSWDNLDTGELFF
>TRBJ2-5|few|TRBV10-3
CAISDASGGGHVETQYF
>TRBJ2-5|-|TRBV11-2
CASSLQGQGVGTQYF
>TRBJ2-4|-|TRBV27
CASSPGQGRGYAKNIQYF
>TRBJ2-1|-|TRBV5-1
CASSWRQGHNEQFF
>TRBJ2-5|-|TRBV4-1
CASSPPGLPETQYF
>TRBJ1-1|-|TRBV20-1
CSARTVAEAFF
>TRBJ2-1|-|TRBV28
CASSAGVVVGYEQFF
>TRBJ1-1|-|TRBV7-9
CASSLEERRAFF
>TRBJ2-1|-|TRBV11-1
CASSLNPSSYNEQFF
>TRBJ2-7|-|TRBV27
CATNTWDRGRYEQYF
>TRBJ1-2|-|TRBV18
CASSPRQGGDGYTF
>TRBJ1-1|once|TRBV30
CAWSVQVFMNTEAFF
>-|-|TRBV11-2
CASSPGQGMMVRFEQYF
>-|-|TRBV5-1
CASSWMDRLYEQYF
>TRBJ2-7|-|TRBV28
CASSSGTMSYEQYF
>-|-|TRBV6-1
CASLQTTSYEQYF
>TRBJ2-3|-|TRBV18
CASSPLVEVNTDTQYF
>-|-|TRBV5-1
CASSLGQGSEQYF
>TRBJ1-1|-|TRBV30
CAWSSGFPAEAFF
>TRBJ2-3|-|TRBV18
CASSSGSTSTDTQYF
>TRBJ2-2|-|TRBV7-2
CASSTRGGSGRIGELFF
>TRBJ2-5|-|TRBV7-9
CASSWVGGGMETQYF
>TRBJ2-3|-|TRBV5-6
CASSLRQEGTQYF
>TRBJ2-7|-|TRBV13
CASSLSGQATYEQYF
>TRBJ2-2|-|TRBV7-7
CASSLAPGQGNTGELFF
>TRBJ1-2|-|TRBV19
CASRTGGSAYGYTF
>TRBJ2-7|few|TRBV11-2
CASSLRRQGYYEQYF
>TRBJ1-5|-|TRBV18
CASSPGHSQASNQPQHF
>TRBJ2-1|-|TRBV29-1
CSVEGASGRRGEQFF
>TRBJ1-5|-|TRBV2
CASSDGGLRNQPQHF
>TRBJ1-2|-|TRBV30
CAWSPRGYYGYTF
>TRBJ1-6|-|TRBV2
CASSDWGQNSPLHF
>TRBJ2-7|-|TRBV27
CASSLRLAGGVTSYEQYF
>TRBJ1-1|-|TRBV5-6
CASSPLGREGLMGTEAFF
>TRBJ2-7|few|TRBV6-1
CASFLGGTGDEQYF
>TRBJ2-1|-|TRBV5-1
CASSLEGVFNEQFF
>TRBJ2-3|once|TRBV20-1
CSVFRADTQYF
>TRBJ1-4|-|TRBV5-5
CASSEVSTHGEKLFF
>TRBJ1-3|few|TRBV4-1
CASSQANRGGNTIYF
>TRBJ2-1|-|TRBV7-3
CASSLFGGTVVDNEQFF
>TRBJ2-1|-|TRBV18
CASSPWIAPYNEQFF
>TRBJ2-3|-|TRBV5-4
CASSRTREDTQYF
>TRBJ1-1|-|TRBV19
CASSPRRLTEAFF
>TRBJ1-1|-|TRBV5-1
CASSLVPRGGVTEAFF
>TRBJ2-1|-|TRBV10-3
CAISESASGRDNEQFF
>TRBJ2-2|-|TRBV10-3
CAISDERDLTGELFF
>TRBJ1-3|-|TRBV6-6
CASSLDPVVSNTIYF